The 17 T cell receptor beta chains below were found in one sample sequenced in a study. Via MiXCR, TCRdb re-called the RT-PCR reads, giving one row per CDR3 protein. The table includes approximately 720,000 distinct CDR3 sequences, 14% detected once. The sample comprised memory CD4+ T cells from blood. The receptors come from a female donor in good health, serving as a healthy control.

This clonotype occurred many times. The CDR3 DNA reads as TGCAGTGCTATCCTTGGGGGACTATCAACCTACGAGCAGTACTTC. This sequence encodes CSAILGGLSTYEQYF. The rearrangement joins TRBV20-1 to TRBJ2-7; 7 bases map to TRBD2. There are 15 residues in the CDR3. V shed 4 bases and J 2 bases; nucleotides not matched to a gene: 11. CDR1 and CDR2 (germline): DFQATT, SNEGSKA (reference sequence).

This clonotype was observed a few times. The genes are TRBV5-1 and TRBJ2-7; D is ambiguous. Trimming removed 3 bases from V and 3 bases from J, with 16 bases in between. Germline lookup yields CDR1 SGHRS and CDR2 YFSETQ. CDR3 size: 15 residues. In nucleotides, the CDR3 is TGCGCCAGCAGCTCAAGCCCCGGTTCTTACTACGAGCAGTACTTC. Translating it yields CASSSSPGSYYEQYF.

This clonotype was observed a handful of times. The chain employs TRBV12-3 or TRBV12-4 and TRBJ2-7; a weak D match, TRBD1 (5 bases). Trimming pared 3 bases from V and 0 bases from J, leaving 12 bases between. The CDR3 is 15 amino acids. The CDR3 nucleotides read TGTGCCAGCAGTTTGGGGCAGTCTCACTCCTACGAGCAGTACTTC. Translated, it gives CASSLGQSHSYEQYF.

The sample holds many counts of this clonotype. This sequence joins TRBV5-1 and TRBJ1-1; D uncertain. The CDR3 contains 13 residues. The germline V gene encodes CDR1 SGHRS and CDR2 YFSETQ. Trimming removed 4 bases at V and 0 bases at J, with 7 bases between. The CDR3 coding sequence is TGCGCCAGCAGCGCACAGATGAACACTGAAGCTTTCTTT. It encodes CASSAQMNTEAFF.

The sample holds a few counts of this clonotype. V gene TRBV6-5 combines with J gene TRBJ1-2; 12 nucleotides agree with TRBD1. Germline values: CDR1 MNHEY, CDR2 SVGAGI. The CDR3 length is 15 residues. After removal of 7 bases from V and 8 bases from J, the junction contained 11 bases not matched to a gene. CDR3 protein: CASTTPGQGATGYTF. CDR3 nucleotides: TGTGCCAGCACCACCCCGGGACAGGGGGCTACGGGCTACACCTTC.

This clonotype was found a few times. This chain joins TRBV20-1 and TRBJ1-6; D possibly corresponds to TRBD1 (6 bases). The CDR3 is 13 amino acids. The V gene's germline CDR1 is DFQATT and CDR2 SNEGSKA (reference sequence). Trimming took 6 bases from V and 7 from J, leaving 13 bases between them. This chain's CDR3 is CSAYTGMNSPLHF. The CDR3 DNA reads TGCAGTGCCTATACAGGGATGAATTCACCCCTCCACTTT.

The V gene is TRBV12-3 or TRBV12-4, the J gene TRBJ2-7; 8 bases align to TRBD1. Germline trimming cut 6 bases from V and 6 bases from J; bases unmatched to any gene: 10. The CDR3 runs 14 residues. This CDR3 reads CASRPGGAGFEQYF. The CDR3 DNA is TGTGCCAGCAGACCAGGGGGCGCGGGTTTCGAGCAGTACTTC.

This clonotype was seen a few times. This rearrangement joins TRBV6-1 to TRBJ1-1; the D is unclear. This CDR3 comprises 13 residues. V shed 6 bases and J shed 1 base, with 9 bases lying between them. Germline V gives CDR1 MNHNS, CDR2 SASEGT. As DNA, the CDR3 is TGTGCCAGCAGACACATGGGGAACACTGAAGCTTTCTTT. It codes for CASRHMGNTEAFF.

V usage is TRBV28 and J usage is TRBJ2-3; 11 bases are a match to TRBD2. Losses at the gene ends were 3 bases for V and 1 base for J; bases not matched to a gene: 12. Germline CDR1 and CDR2: MDHEN and SYDVKM. The CDR3 is 19 amino acids. The CDR3 loop is CASSLSLAGGWAGTDTQYF. CDR3 nucleotides: TGTGCCAGCAGTTTGTCTCTAGCGGGAGGATGGGCTGGCACAGATACGCAGTATTTT.

The J gene is TRBJ2-5, the V gene TRBV7-9, with D uncertain. Trimming stripped 8 bases from V and 2 bases from J, with 12 bases between. The CDR3 length is 13 residues. Germline-derived CDR1 and CDR2 are SEHNR and FQNEAQ (reference sequence). In DNA form, the CDR3 reads TGTGCCAGCCGATTTTCCGGTCAAGAGACCCAGTACTTC. Translating it yields CASRFSGQETQYF.

This clonotype was recorded a few times. This chain joins TRBV5-1 and TRBJ1-2; no reliable D call. The CDR3 is made up of 14 amino acids. The germline CDR1 and CDR2 sequences are SGHRS and YFSETQ. V was shortened by 1 base and J by 1 base, with 8 bases between the two germline ends. CDR3 loop: CASSLNYLNYGYTF. As DNA, the CDR3 is TGCGCCAGCAGCTTGAATTATCTTAACTATGGCTACACCTTC.

The gene calls are TRBV7-2 and TRBJ2-7; TRBD1 might be the D (5 bases). The germline gives CDR1 SGHTA, CDR2 FQGNSA. The V end lost 1 base, the J end lost 4 bases, and 11 bases lay between the germline ends. The length of the CDR3 is 14 residues. The CDR3 spells CASSLDAGRYEQYF. CDR3 nucleotide sequence: TGTGCCAGCAGCTTAGACGCAGGGCGGTACGAGCAGTACTTC.

The chain recombines TRBV15 with TRBJ2-5; 9 bases are shared with TRBD1. This CDR3 has 14 residues. Per the germline V gene, CDR1 is LNHNV and CDR2 is YYDKDF (reference sequence). V lost 4 bases and J lost 5; bases outside the gene matches: 5. This CDR3 reads CATSMGQGGETQYF. CDR3 nucleotide sequence: TGTGCCACCAGCATGGGACAGGGTGGCGAGACCCAGTACTTC. The variable domain in full, with the rest retrieved from reference TRBV15 and TRBJ2-5, is DAMVIQNPRYQVTQFGKPVTLSCSQTLNHNVMYWYQQKSSQAPKLLFHYYDKDFNNEADTPDNFQSRRPNTSFCFLDIRSPGLGDTAMYLCATSMGQGGETQYFGPGTRLLVL.

V usage is TRBV7-8 and J usage is TRBJ1-2; TRBD1 might be the D (6 bases). The germline CDR1 and CDR2 sequences are SGHVS and FQNEAQ. Trimming removed 2 bases from V and 2 bases from J, with 18 bases in between. This CDR3 contains 17 residues. The CDR3, as DNA: TGTGCCAGCAGCTTAATTGGGCCGGGACAACCAAACTATGGCTACACCTTC. This sequence encodes CASSLIGPGQPNYGYTF.

About this clonotype: This may be a read error: a much more frequent sequence differs by one nucleotide. The chain links TRBV7-9 to TRBJ1-1; 8 bases agree with TRBD1. The CDR3 loop spans 13 amino acids. Trimming took 5 bases from V and 6 from J; bases not matched to a gene: 5. The germline CDR1 and CDR2 sequences are SEHNR and FQNEAQ (reference sequence). CDR3 coding DNA: TGTGCCAGCAGCCCGACAGGGGACTCTGAAGCTTTCTTT. This codes for CASSPTGDSEAFF.

The chain is built from TRBV5-1 and TRBJ2-5; 13 positions agree with TRBD2. Per germline, CDR1 SGHRS and CDR2 YFSETQ. J was trimmed by 5 bases and V by 3 bases; bases with no gene match: 7. The CDR3 has 16 residues. In nucleotides, the CDR3 is TGCGCCAGCAGCTCACTAGCGGGAGGGCCCGGGGAGACCCAGTACTTC. This gives the protein CASSSLAGGPGETQYF. Drawing the rest from reference TRBV5-1 and TRBJ2-5, the complete variable domain is KAGVTQTPRYLIKTRGQQVTLSCSPISGHRSVSWYQQTPGQGLQFLFEYFSETQRNKGNFPGRFSGRQFSNSRSEMNVSTLELGDSALYLCASSSLAGGPGETQYFGPGTRLLVL.

This clonotype was observed once. The V and J genes are TRBV13 and TRBJ1-2, with unresolved D. The V end was cut by 5 bases, the J end by 3 bases, with 13 bases between. CDR1 and CDR2 (germline): PRHDT, FYEKMQ (reference sequence). The CDR3 is made up of 14 amino acids. This chain's CDR3 is CASSAVNRDYGYTF. DNA for the CDR3: TGTGCCAGCAGCGCGGTAAATCGTGACTATGGCTACACCTTC.